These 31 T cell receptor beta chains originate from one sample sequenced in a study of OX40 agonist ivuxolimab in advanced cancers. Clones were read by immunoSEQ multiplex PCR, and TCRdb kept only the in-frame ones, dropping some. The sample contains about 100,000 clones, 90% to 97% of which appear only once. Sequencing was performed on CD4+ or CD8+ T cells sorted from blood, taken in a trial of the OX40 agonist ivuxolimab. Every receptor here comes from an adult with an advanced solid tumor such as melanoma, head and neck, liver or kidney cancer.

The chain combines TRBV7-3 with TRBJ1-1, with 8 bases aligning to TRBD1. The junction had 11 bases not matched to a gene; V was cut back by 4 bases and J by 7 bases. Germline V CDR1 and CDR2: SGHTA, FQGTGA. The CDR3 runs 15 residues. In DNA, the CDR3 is TGTGCCAGCAGCTCAACGTTGGGGACAGGCGGTGAAGCTTTCTTT. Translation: CASSSTLGTGGEAFF.

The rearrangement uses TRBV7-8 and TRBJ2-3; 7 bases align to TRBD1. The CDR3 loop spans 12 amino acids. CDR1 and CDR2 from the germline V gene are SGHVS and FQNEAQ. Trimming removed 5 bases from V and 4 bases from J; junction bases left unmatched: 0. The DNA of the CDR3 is TGTGCCAGCAGCGGACAGGCAGATACGCAGTATTTT. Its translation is CASSGQADTQYF.

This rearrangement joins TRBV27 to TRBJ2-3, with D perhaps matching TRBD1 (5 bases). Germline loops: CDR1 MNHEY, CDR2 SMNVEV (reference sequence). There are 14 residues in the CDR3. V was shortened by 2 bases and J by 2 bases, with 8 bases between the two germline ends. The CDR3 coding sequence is TGTGCCAGCAGTTTAGTGGACATCACAGATACGCAGTATTTT. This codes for CASSLVDITDTQYF.

Written as DNA, the CDR3 is TGCGCCAGCAGCCATCCCGGGGTAGATACGCAGTATTTT. Its protein is CASSHPGVDTQYF. The V call is TRBV4-1, the J call TRBJ2-3, with D tentatively TRBD2 (5 bases). The V gene's germline CDR1 is MGHRA and CDR2 YSYEKL. This CDR3 is built from 13 residues. V lost 3 bases to trimming and J lost 5 bases, with 9 bases between them.

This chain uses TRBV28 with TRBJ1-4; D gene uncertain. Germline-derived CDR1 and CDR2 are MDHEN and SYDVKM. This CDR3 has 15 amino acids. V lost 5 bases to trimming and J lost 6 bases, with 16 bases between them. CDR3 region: CASSPRPLGYEKLFF. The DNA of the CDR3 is TGTGCCAGCAGTCCCCGTCCGTTGGGGTATGAAAAACTGTTTTTT.

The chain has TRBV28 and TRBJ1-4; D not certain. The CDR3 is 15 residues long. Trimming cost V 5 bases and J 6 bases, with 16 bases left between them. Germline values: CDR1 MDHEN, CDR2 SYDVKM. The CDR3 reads CASSTTTLYYEKLFF. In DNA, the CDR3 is TGTGCCAGCAGTACTACGACACTCTATTATGAAAAACTGTTTTTT.

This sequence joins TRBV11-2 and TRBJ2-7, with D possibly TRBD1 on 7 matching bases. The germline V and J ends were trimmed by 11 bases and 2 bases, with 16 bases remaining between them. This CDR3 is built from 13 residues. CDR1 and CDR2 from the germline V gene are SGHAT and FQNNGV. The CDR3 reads CASMGRGAYEQYF. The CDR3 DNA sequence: TGTGCCTCAATGGGCAGGGGGGCCTACGAGCAGTACTTC.

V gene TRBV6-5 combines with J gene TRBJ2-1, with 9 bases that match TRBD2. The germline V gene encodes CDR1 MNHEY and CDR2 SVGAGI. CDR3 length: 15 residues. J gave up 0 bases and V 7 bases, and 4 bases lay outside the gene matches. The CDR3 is CASTSGIFSYNEQFF. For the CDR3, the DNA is TGTGCCAGCACTAGCGGGATATTCTCCTACAATGAGCAGTTCTTC.

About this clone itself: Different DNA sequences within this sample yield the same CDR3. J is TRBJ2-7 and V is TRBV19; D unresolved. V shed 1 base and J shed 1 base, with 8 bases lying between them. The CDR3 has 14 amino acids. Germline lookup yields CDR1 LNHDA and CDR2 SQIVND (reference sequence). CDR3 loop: CASSIVGSSYEQYF. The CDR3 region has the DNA TGTGCCAGTAGTATAGTAGGCAGTTCCTACGAGCAGTACTTC.

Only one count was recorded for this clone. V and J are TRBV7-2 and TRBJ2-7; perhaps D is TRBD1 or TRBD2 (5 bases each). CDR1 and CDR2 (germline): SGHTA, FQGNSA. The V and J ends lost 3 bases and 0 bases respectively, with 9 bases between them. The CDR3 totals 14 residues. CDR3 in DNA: TGTGCCAGCAGCTTGGGACCCAGCTCCTACGAGCAGTACTTC. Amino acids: CASSLGPSSYEQYF.

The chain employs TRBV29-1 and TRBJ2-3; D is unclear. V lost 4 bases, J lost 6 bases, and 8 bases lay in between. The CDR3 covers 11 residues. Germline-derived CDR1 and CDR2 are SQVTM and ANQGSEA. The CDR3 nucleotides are TGCAGCGTTGGGCTCGGCGATACGCAGTATTTT. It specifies CSVGLGDTQYF.

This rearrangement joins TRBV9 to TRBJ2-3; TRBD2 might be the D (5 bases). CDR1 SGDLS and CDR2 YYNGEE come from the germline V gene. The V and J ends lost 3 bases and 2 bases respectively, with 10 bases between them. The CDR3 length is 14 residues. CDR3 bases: TGTGCCAGCAGCGGAGAGGGTTCCACAGATACGCAGTATTTT. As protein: CASSGEGSTDTQYF.

The chain's CDR3 is CASSPRGNTGELFF. Written as DNA, the CDR3 is TGTGCCAGCTCACCACGGGGGAACACCGGGGAGCTGTTTTTT. The J gene is TRBJ2-2, the V gene TRBV18; D call uncertain. Trimming stripped 1 base from V and 1 base from J, with 4 bases between. The CDR3 is made up of 14 amino acids. Germline values: CDR1 KGHSH, CDR2 LQKENI.

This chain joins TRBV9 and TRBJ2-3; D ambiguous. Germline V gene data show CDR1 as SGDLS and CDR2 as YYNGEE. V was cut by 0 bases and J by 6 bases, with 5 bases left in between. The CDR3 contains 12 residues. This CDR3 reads CASSVEGDTQYF. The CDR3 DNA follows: TGTGCCAGCAGCGTAGAAGGGGATACGCAGTATTTT. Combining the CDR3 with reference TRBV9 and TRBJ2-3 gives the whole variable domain DSGVTQTPKHLITATGQRVTLRCSPRSGDLSVYWYQQSLDQGLQFLIQYYNGEERAKGNILERFSAQQFPDLHSELNLSSLELGDSALYFCASSVEGDTQYFGPGTRLTVL.

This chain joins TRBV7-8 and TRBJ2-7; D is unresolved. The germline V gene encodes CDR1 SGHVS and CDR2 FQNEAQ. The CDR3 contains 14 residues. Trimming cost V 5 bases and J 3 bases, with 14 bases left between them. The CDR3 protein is CASSPVVSDYEQYF. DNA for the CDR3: TGTGCCAGCAGCCCTGTGGTCAGTGACTACGAGCAGTACTTC.

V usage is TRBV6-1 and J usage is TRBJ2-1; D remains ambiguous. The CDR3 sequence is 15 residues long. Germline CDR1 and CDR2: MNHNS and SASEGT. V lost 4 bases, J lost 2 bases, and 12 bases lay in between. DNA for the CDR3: TGTGCCAGCAGTGGACTCACGGGTACCTACAATGAGCAGTTCTTC. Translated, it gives CASSGLTGTYNEQFF.

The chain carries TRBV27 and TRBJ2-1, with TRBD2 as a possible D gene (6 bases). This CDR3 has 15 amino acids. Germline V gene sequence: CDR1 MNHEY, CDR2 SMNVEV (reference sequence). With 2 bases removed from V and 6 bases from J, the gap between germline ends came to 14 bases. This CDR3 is CASSLLRELGNEQFF. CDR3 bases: TGTGCCAGCAGTTTACTCCGGGAGTTGGGCAATGAGCAGTTCTTC.

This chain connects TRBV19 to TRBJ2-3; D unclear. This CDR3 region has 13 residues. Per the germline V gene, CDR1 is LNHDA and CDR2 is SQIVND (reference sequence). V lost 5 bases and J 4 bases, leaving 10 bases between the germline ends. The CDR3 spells CASSGLGPDTQYF. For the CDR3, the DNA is TGTGCCAGTAGTGGCCTTGGACCAGATACGCAGTATTTT.

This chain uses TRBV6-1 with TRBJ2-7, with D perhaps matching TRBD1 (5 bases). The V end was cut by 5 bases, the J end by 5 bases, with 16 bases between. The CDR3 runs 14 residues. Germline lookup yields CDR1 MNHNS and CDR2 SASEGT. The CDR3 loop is CASSPTGSGHEQYF. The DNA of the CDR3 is TGTGCCAGCAGTCCAACAGGCTCCGGGCACGAGCAGTACTTC.

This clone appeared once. The CDR3, as DNA: TGTGCCAGCAGCCCACCCCCACCGACCTACGAGCAGTACTTC. As protein: CASSPPPPTYEQYF. The chain joins TRBV5-6 to TRBJ2-7, with no clear D. The CDR3 loop spans 14 amino acids. Germline lookup yields CDR1 SGHDT and CDR2 YYEEEE. The ends were cut back, 4 bases at V and 2 bases at J, with 13 bases in the middle.

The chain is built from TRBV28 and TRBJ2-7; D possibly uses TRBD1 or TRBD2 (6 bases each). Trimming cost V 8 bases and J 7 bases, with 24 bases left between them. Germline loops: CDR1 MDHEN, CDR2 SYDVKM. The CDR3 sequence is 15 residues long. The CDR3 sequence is CASHSPRGAQREQYF. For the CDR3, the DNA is TGTGCCAGCCATAGTCCGAGGGGGGCGCAAAGGGAGCAGTACTTC.

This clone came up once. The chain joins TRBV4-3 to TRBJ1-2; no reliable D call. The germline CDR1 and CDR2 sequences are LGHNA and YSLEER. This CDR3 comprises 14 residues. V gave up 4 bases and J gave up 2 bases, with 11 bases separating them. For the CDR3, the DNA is TGCGCCAGCAGCCCCTCGACCGGGAACTATGGCTACACCTTC. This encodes CASSPSTGNYGYTF.

This chain's CDR3 is CASSPLAEETQYF. The CDR3 DNA sequence: TGTGCCAGCAGCCCTCTAGCGGAAGAGACCCAGTACTTC. The chain uses TRBV5-6 and TRBJ2-5, with 7 bases fitting TRBD2. The germline CDR1 and CDR2 sequences are SGHDT and YYEEEE. V shed 4 bases, J shed 3 bases, and the junction held 3 bases outside the gene matches. The CDR3 length is 13 residues.

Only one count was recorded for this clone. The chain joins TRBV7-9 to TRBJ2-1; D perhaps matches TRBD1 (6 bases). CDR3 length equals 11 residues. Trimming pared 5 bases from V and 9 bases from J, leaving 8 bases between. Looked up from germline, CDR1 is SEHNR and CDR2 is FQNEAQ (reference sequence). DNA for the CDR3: TGTGCCAGCAGCCTACAGGGTGAGCAGTTCTTC. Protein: CASSLQGEQFF. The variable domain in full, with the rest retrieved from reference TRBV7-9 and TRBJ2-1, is DTGVSQNPRHKITKRGQNVTFRCDPISEHNRLYWYRQTLGQGPEFLTYFQNEAQLEKSRLLSDRFSAERPKGSFSTLEIQRTEQGDSAMYLCASSLQGEQFFGPGTRLTVL.

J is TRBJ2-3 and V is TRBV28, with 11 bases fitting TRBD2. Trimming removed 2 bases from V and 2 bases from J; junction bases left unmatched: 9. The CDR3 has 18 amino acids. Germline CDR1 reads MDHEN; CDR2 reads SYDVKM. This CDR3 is CASSLEGLADDFTDTQYF. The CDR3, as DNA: TGTGCCAGCAGTTTAGAGGGACTAGCGGACGATTTCACAGATACGCAGTATTTT.

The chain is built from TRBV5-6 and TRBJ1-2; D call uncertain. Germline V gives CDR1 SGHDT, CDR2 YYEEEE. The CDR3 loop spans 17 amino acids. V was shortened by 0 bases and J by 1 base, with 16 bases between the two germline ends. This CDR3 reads CASSLAPGGVGNYGYTF. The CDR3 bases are TGTGCCAGCAGCTTGGCCCCAGGTGGGGTTGGTAACTATGGCTACACCTTC.

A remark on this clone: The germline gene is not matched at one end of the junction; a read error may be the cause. CDR3 sequence (DNA): TGTGCCAGCAGTGGGGGGAATCAGCCCCAGCATTTT. It yields the protein CASSGGNQPQHF. The chain employs TRBV5-1 and TRBJ1-5; D possibly corresponds to TRBD1 (5 bases). CDR3 size: 12 residues. Germline V gives CDR1 SGHRS, CDR2 YFSETQ.

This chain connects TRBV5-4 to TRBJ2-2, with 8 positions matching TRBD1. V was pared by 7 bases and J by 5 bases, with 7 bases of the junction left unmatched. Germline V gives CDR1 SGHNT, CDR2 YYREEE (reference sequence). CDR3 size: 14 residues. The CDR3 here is CASRTGTRTGELFF. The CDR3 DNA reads TGTGCCAGCCGGACAGGGACGAGGACCGGGGAGCTGTTTTTT.

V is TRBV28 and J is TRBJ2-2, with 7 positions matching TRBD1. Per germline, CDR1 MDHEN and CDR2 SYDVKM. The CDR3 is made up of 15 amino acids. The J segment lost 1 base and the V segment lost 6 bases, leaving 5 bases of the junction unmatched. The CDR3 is CASSGHRGNTGELFF. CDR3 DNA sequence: TGTGCCAGCAGCGGGCACAGGGGGAACACCGGGGAGCTGTTTTTT.

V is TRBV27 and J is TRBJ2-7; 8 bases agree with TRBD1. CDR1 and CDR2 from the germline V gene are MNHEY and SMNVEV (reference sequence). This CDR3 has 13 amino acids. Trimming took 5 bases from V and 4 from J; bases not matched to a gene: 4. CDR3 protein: CASSIGQGYEQYF. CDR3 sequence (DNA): TGTGCCAGCAGTATCGGACAGGGTTACGAGCAGTACTTC.

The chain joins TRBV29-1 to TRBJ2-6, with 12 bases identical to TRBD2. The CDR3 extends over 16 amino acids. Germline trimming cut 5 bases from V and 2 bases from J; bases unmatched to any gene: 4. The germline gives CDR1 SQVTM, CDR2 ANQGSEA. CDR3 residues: CSVPSGGATGANVLTF. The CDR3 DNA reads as TGCAGCGTTCCTAGCGGGGGGGCCACTGGGGCCAACGTCCTGACTTTC.